The TCR beta chain under discussion was sequenced for a study of long-term antiretroviral therapy in people with HIV (dated 2022 in TCRdb). Background on the whole study: The earliest samples were collected about a decade before the 2015 WHO recommendation for immediate ART, when ART was typically delayed until CD4 counts fell. Among the 30 to 35 participants with HIV, eleven were female. Whether ART initiation and durable HIV suppression were associated with changes in peripheral blood TRB repertoire composition and diversity was tested in a retrospective serial study. Test extractions of a monoclonal T-cell line alongside under 35 polyclonal samples showed no cross-contamination during QIAcube processing. A total of roughly 200 cryopreserved PBMC samples came from 30 or so adults with confirmed HIV infection and were collected serially over a mean of roughly six years (range 1-12). What the authors observed across the whole study: Because pre-ART samples had limited cell numbers, unsorted PBMC were profiled rather than sorted CD4+ and CD8+ T cells. Since PBMC availability was limited, sequencing covered only the TCR beta chain, with no alpha chain pairing. The repertoire was dominated across all time points by expanded TRB clones identified before ART initiation, although this dominance was seen to fluctuate and to decrease in many PLHIV after ART. Inferences about post-ART repertoire changes were limited because no data were available on ART adherence, viral resistance or therapy changes. The samples span the years 2004 to 2017, and the ART regimens used at that time may not be as effective as current regimens. A significant increase in TRB diversity was found to be associated with ART initiation, although TRB diversity was observed to remain significantly below that of transplant donor controls even after long-term ART. Compared with controls, HIV repertoires had narrower CDR3 length ranges, and the network structure pointed to an antigen-experienced repertoire that shifted only slightly toward naive after ART.

Concerning this clone: The antigen it recognizes is unknown. The input lacks base qualities; no much larger clone sits a single base away.

The immunoSEQ hsTCRB v3.0 assay was used at survey level resolution to sequence the TRB variable region. TRB sequencing targeted a depth of 40,000-50,000 T-cell genomes per sample. TRB libraries were pooled and sequenced on an Illumina MiSeq using a v3 150-cycle kit. In the paper's pipeline: Analysis of repertoires was carried out in R inside a reproducible Nextflow workflow spanning QC, data transformation and analysis. LymphoSeq2, an R package for AIRR-Seq data exploration, was used to implement custom analyses. After excluding a handful of samples that yielded fewer than 5000 total TRB sequences, approximately 180 HIV repertoires remained for analysis. Of the approximately 190 retained HIV repertoires, some 60 were collected before and 129 after ART initiation. Repertoires were downsampled to 5000 TRB nucleotide sequences, with summary statistics averaged over 100 downsampling iterations. Only TRB sequences with CDR3 regions of at least seven amino acids were retained for analysis. Diversity was measured with a Shannon entropy-derived clonality score and the Gini coefficient. In the repertoire networks, any two of the top 5000 CDR3 amino acid sequences were connected whenever the two sequences differed by an edit distance of one. For TRB CDR3 amino acid sequences, antigen specificity groups and MHC restriction were predicted with GLIPH2. To flag known CMV, EBV, HIV or tissue antigen associations, CDR3 amino acid sequences were matched against VDJdb and McPAS-TCR. Pre-ART, post-ART and control groups were compared with Wilcoxon signed-rank tests and Holm-Bonferroni correction. Entries here come from immuneACCESS through TCRdb and include only in-frame sequences with V and J called. Some clones fail to appear in such tables; in the studies checked, an unresolved V gene covers under half of the shortfall, and the cause of the remainder is unknown. The V and J calls and the clone size are those of that table, but D and trimming were determined from the DNA. For this sample there are about 28,000 clones; roughly 90% appear just once. The ten largest account for roughly 3.6% of the sample.

Inclusion was restricted to participants for whom at least one PBMC sample before ART initiation and at least two post-ART samples were available. All participants with HIV were treated in the United States of America. Before DNA extraction, cryopreserved samples of about 0.9-10 million PBMC were thawed and then washed. At the time of the earliest PBMC sample, participants with HIV were aged between about 23 and 54 years. PBMC samples were contributed by each participant from 1-4 timepoints before ART initiation and 2-8 timepoints after ART initiation, with a median of 7 samples. Serial HIV viral load, CD4+ T-cell count, ART history and demographic data were obtained for every participant. Using a Qiagen kit on a QIAcube, genomic DNA was extracted from unsorted PBMC, with samples processed in batches of 12. This clonotype was obtained from a woman aged 18-29 years with HIV. The starting material was unsorted PBMCs, obtained 1.8 years after starting antiretroviral therapy.

This receptor carries the CDR3 CASSEYGDSSYEQYF. The DNA reads TGTGCCAGCAGTGAATATGGGGACAGCTCCTACGAGCAGTACTTC. This chain is built from TRBV25-1 and TRBJ2-7; 7 middle bases align to TRBD1. After removal of 0 bases from V and 0 bases from J, the junction retains 2 bases not matched to a gene. Including cysteine and phenylalanine, the CDR3 has 15 amino acids. The kept DNA is CDR3 alone, 45 bases in frame from the first base. CDR1 is given as MGHDK and CDR2 as SYGVNS, both from the germline V gene.